Listed below are T cell receptor beta chains from one sample, sequenced in a study of regulatory T cells in long-lasting Graves disease. TCRdb reanalysed the multiplex PCR reads using MiXCR and keeps one entry per CDR3 protein. The sample gives roughly 430,000 distinct CDR3 sequences, about a sixth of which show up once; about 10% is in the top ten. These records were also assigned to another study, of T cells in Graves' hyperthyroidism and ophthalmopathy.

The starting material was peripheral blood mononuclear cells (PBMCs), obtained at new diagnosis, from a patient treated with antithyroid drugs. These receptors were collected from a woman aged 25 to 45 with Graves disease. Both conserved end residues are part of each CDR3. The order of the fields is V gene, CDR3 protein.

v_call: TRBV5-1
cdr3_aa: CASSRQASPEAFF

v_call: TRBV2
cdr3_aa: CASKTPGTRTGELFF

v_call: TRBV29-1
cdr3_aa: CSVRPGQRSYEQYF

v_call: TRBV10-3
cdr3_aa: CAISQPGLAEVDEQYF

v_call: TRBV20-1
cdr3_aa: CSADVPQTSAQHF

v_call: TRBV27
cdr3_aa: CASTTRGGRRSYEQYF

v_call: TRBV5-5
cdr3_aa: CASSRGTVGQPQHF

v_call: TRBV4-1
cdr3_aa: CASSQYGEDTQYF

v_call: TRBV6-1
cdr3_aa: CASSDWGRPYEQYF

v_call: TRBV9
cdr3_aa: CASTVGVPSSYNEQFF

v_call: TRBV20-1
cdr3_aa: CSANDRGAYEQYF

v_call: TRBV4-1
cdr3_aa: CASTLRDTAYNEQFF

v_call: TRBV7-2
cdr3_aa: CASSLYGTMGEQYF

v_call: TRBV9
cdr3_aa: CASSSPQSTISGSDYNEQFF

v_call: TRBV20-1
cdr3_aa: CSAPGTGIHEQYF

v_call: TRBV5-1
cdr3_aa: CASSLVLAGRVGSYNEQFF

v_call: TRBV29-1
cdr3_aa: CSVRTSGRANEQFF

v_call: TRBV6-4
cdr3_aa: CASSARAGDTDTQYF

v_call: TRBV6-1
cdr3_aa: CASSEGGGRLSYEQYF

v_call: TRBV6-2/TRBV6-3
cdr3_aa: CAGSEVGLAGDTQYF

v_call: TRBV14
cdr3_aa: CASSKQGFYEQYF

v_call: TRBV4-3
cdr3_aa: CASTTNKPGTRSYEQYF

v_call: TRBV6-5
cdr3_aa: CASSFQGLSGANVLTF

v_call: TRBV28
cdr3_aa: CASRVRRGYGYTF

v_call: TRBV7-2
cdr3_aa: CASSSDRGREFF

v_call: TRBV20-1
cdr3_aa: CSARVSGSVADTQYF

v_call: TRBV30
cdr3_aa: CAWSTAAYNEQFF

v_call: TRBV11-2
cdr3_aa: CASSRLAGGPESYNEQFF

v_call: TRBV2
cdr3_aa: CASRGRPSYEQYF

v_call: TRBV3-1
cdr3_aa: CASSQVGQETQYF

v_call: TRBV7-9
cdr3_aa: CASSLGPDRAGYSNQPQHF

v_call: TRBV7-3
cdr3_aa: CASSKRRASGAYNEQFF

v_call: TRBV30
cdr3_aa: CAWRTQPQHF

v_call: TRBV5-1
cdr3_aa: CASSLVLAGNTGELFF

v_call: TRBV10-3
cdr3_aa: CAINPGQGGSGTSGKTYNEQFF

v_call: TRBV10-3
cdr3_aa: CAIRDSQTSGRFNEQFF

v_call: TRBV28
cdr3_aa: CASRRGDPATIYF

v_call: TRBV27
cdr3_aa: CASIPPLGTQYF

v_call: TRBV7-9
cdr3_aa: CASSLRDLSYTF

v_call: TRBV28
cdr3_aa: CASSRRASNSPLHF

v_call: TRBV19
cdr3_aa: CASSSLRNIQYF

v_call: TRBV2
cdr3_aa: CATGAVETQYF

v_call: TRBV5-1
cdr3_aa: CASTGTGQETQYF

v_call: TRBV7-8
cdr3_aa: CASSYLGQGGNQPQHF

v_call: TRBV28
cdr3_aa: CASSPQEREQYF

v_call: TRBV27
cdr3_aa: CASGRQGAAFF

v_call: TRBV5-1
cdr3_aa: CASSSHRGSETNEQFF

v_call: TRBV7-9
cdr3_aa: CATTSGAAYEQYF

v_call: TRBV6-1
cdr3_aa: CASSELIYEQYF

v_call: TRBV30
cdr3_aa: CAWILTGTDTQYF

v_call: TRBV4-1
cdr3_aa: CASSQGGGLTEAFF

v_call: TRBV7-8
cdr3_aa: CASSLPSWAATSTDTQYF

v_call: TRBV6-1
cdr3_aa: CASRVGQVETQYF

v_call: TRBV29-1
cdr3_aa: CSVDGLVNEQFF

v_call: TRBV13
cdr3_aa: CASSQEGRRQDTQYF

v_call: TRBV5-6
cdr3_aa: CASSLVGHADYEQYF

v_call: TRBV3-1
cdr3_aa: CASSQDWFTEQYF